Presented here are 19 T cell receptor beta chains from one specimen sequenced in a study of T-cell memory formation after mild COVID-19. TCRdb reprocessed the 5' RACE reads with MiXCR, giving one entry per CDR3 protein. Found here are approximately 300,000 distinct CDR3 sequences, 15% to 20% of them singletons; the top ten hold over 20%. The sequencing sample was made of PBMCs or a T cell subset sorted from them (not recorded which). The receptor source for this set is a man aged 18 to 30 who had mild COVID-19 (a few samples of this study predate the infection). Cell type and time point are not known.

This clonotype was seen a few times. The V and J genes are TRBV7-9 and TRBJ2-3, with D perhaps being TRBD1 or TRBD2 (5 bases each). V lost 5 bases, J lost 5 bases, and 17 bases lay in between. CDR1 SEHNR and CDR2 FQNEAQ come from the germline V gene (reference sequence). There are 15 residues in the CDR3. The DNA of the CDR3 is TGTGCCAGCAGCCCGTACGGGGCCTACGTAGATACGCAGTATTTT. This encodes CASSPYGAYVDTQYF.

V usage is TRBV5-5 and J usage is TRBJ2-2, with TRBD1 matching 7 bases. Germline loops: CDR1 SGHKS, CDR2 YYEKEE (reference sequence). V lost 4 bases, J lost 4 bases, and 4 bases stayed unmatched. This CDR3 comprises 14 residues. In DNA, the CDR3 is TGTGCCAGCAGCCAGTACAGGGGCACCGGGGAGCTGTTTTTT. As protein: CASSQYRGTGELFF.

This clonotype has only a few counts. The chain links TRBV7-2 to TRBJ2-4; 7 nucleotides match TRBD2. Losses at the gene ends were 2 bases for V and 3 bases for J; bases not matched to a gene: 10. Germline V gene data show CDR1 as SGHTA and CDR2 as FQGNSA. The CDR3 is made up of 17 amino acids. The CDR3 reads CASSLFIGGSLKNIQYF. DNA of the CDR3: TGTGCCAGCAGCTTATTTATAGGCGGGAGCCTCAAAAACATTCAGTACTTC.

This clonotype was detected ten times or more. The chain is built from TRBV11-2 and TRBJ2-7; possible D gene TRBD1, 5 bases. Looked up from germline, CDR1 is SGHAT and CDR2 is FQNNGV. The CDR3 length is 13 residues. Trimming cost V 5 bases and J 4 bases, with 12 bases left between them. For the CDR3, the DNA is TGTGCCAGCAGCCCACGACAGAGTTACGAGCAGTACTTC. Amino acids: CASSPRQSYEQYF.

The chain combines TRBV24-1 with TRBJ2-1, with no clear D. In germline, CDR1 is KGHDR, CDR2 SFDVKD. V lost 3 bases and J 5 bases, leaving 7 bases between the germline ends. The CDR3 sequence is 13 residues long. The CDR3 spells CATSDRVDNEQFF. The CDR3 nucleotides read TGTGCCACCAGTGATCGGGTAGACAATGAGCAGTTCTTC.

The V and J genes are TRBV12-3 or TRBV12-4 and TRBJ1-1; D not certain. V lost 5 bases, J lost 3 bases, and 10 bases lay in between. The CDR3 totals 13 residues. CDR3 in DNA: TGTGCCAGCAGTCCCGGACGTGACACTGAAGCTTTCTTT. It specifies CASSPGRDTEAFF.

The rearrangement uses TRBV7-9 and TRBJ2-5; no reliable D call. The CDR3 length is 13 residues. The germline gives CDR1 SEHNR, CDR2 FQNEAQ (reference sequence). Trimming shortened V by 5 bases and J by 5 bases, and 12 bases separated the two germline ends. The CDR3 DNA reads TGTGCCAGCAGCCTCGATTATGGGGAGACCCAGTACTTC. As protein: CASSLDYGETQYF. Together with reference TRBV7-9 and TRBJ2-5, the CDR3 gives the full variable domain: DTGVSQNPRHKITKRGQNVTFRCDPISEHNRLYWYRQTLGQGPEFLTYFQNEAQLEKSRLLSDRFSAERPKGSFSTLEIQRTEQGDSAMYLCASSLDYGETQYFGPGTRLLVL.

This clonotype has a handful of counts. The chain carries TRBV4-1 and TRBJ1-1, with TRBD1 matching over 9 bases. Trimming at V came to 1 base and at J to 6 bases, leaving 12 bases not matched to a gene. The CDR3 has 17 residues. Germline CDR1 is MGHRA and CDR2 is YSYEKL. Here the CDR3 DNA reads TGCGCCAGCAGCCAAGGACCCTTACAGGGGGCGAGGGCTGAAGCTTTCTTT. Protein sequence: CASSQGPLQGARAEAFF.

This clonotype was seen more than once but under ten times. V and J are TRBV11-2 and TRBJ2-2, with TRBD1 matching over 8 bases. The junction had 8 bases not matched to a gene; V was cut back by 5 bases and J by 0 bases. The CDR3 runs 17 residues. Germline CDR1 reads SGHAT; CDR2 reads FQNNGV. CDR3 in amino acids: CASSHDTTGANTGELFF. CDR3 DNA sequence: TGTGCCAGCAGCCACGATACGACAGGGGCGAACACCGGGGAGCTGTTTTTT.

This clonotype turned up a few times. The CDR3, as DNA: TGTGCCAGCAGCCCAGGGGTCGATCAGCCCCAGCATTTT. Translating gives CASSPGVDQPQHF. J is TRBJ1-5 and V is TRBV7-2; D may be TRBD1 (6 bases). CDR1 and CDR2 (germline): SGHTA, FQGNSA. V was cut by 5 bases and J by 5 bases, with 10 bases left in between. CDR3 length: 13 residues. Full variable domain (outside the CDR3, taken from reference TRBV7-2 and TRBJ1-5): GAGVSQSPSNKVTEKGKDVELRCDPISGHTALYWYRQSLGQGLEFLIYFQGNSAPDKSGLPSDRFSAERTGGSVSTLTIQRTQQEDSAVYLCASSPGVDQPQHFGDGTRLSIL.

This clonotype was observed a handful of times. The rearrangement links TRBV28 to TRBJ2-6; either TRBD1 or TRBD2 may fit D (5 bases each). The CDR3 covers 15 residues. Trimming shortened V by 8 bases and J by 1 base, and 12 bases separated the two germline ends. Germline-derived CDR1 and CDR2 are MDHEN and SYDVKM. The CDR3 coding sequence is TGTGCCAGCGCCGATGGGGGATCTGGGGCCAACGTCCTGACTTTC. This codes for CASADGGSGANVLTF.

This clonotype has at least ten counts. The chain employs TRBV28 and TRBJ2-7; D possibly corresponds to TRBD1 (6 bases). Germline V gene data show CDR1 as MDHEN and CDR2 as SYDVKM. Trimming cost V 2 bases and J 1 base, with 12 bases left between them. This CDR3 spans 15 amino acids. The CDR3 sequence is CASSLGQSESYEQYV. CDR3 nucleotide sequence: TGTGCCAGCAGTTTAGGACAGTCAGAATCCTACGAGCAGTACGTC.

This clonotype came up many times. This chain uses TRBV24-1 with TRBJ2-2, with TRBD2 matching over 9 bases. V lost 9 bases, J lost 1 base, and 5 bases stayed unmatched. The CDR3 has 15 residues. Germline V gives CDR1 KGHDR, CDR2 SFDVKD. The DNA of the CDR3 is TGTGCCACCGGGAGGACTAGCGAGAACACCGGGGAGCTGTTTTTT. This sequence encodes CATGRTSENTGELFF.

This clonotype showed up just a few times. The genes are TRBV7-2 and TRBJ1-4, with 8 nucleotides matching TRBD1. Germline V gene sequence: CDR1 SGHTA, CDR2 FQGNSA. V lost 5 bases to trimming and J lost 5 bases; unmatched junction nucleotides: 13. This CDR3 contains 17 residues. The CDR3, as DNA: TGTGCCAGCAGCGTAGGGACTCAGGGGACAGGAAATGAAAAACTGTTTTTT. It specifies CASSVGTQGTGNEKLFF.

The chain couples TRBV10-3 to TRBJ2-1; 11 bases match TRBD2. The length of the CDR3 is 15 residues. The germline CDR1 and CDR2 sequences are ENHRY and SYGVKD. V lost 6 bases and J lost 0; bases outside the gene matches: 1. Written as DNA, the CDR3 is TGTGCCATCAGCACTAGCGGGAGCTCCTACAATGAGCAGTTCTTC. It translates to CAISTSGSSYNEQFF.

This chain connects TRBV6-6 to TRBJ2-3; perhaps TRBD1 as D (6 bases). In germline, CDR1 is MNHNY, CDR2 SVGAGI (reference sequence). The CDR3 sequence is 15 residues long. The V end was cut by 5 bases, the J end by 5 bases, with 17 bases between. CDR3 coding DNA: TGTGCCAGCAGTCTAGACCGACAGGTTCTAGATACGCAGTATTTT. Residues: CASSLDRQVLDTQYF.

The table lists this clonotype with a few counts. This chain uses TRBV5-5 with TRBJ2-1, with 10 bases identical to TRBD2. V was clipped by 4 bases and J by 0 bases; unmatched bases: 13. The CDR3 extends over 19 amino acids. CDR1 SGHKS and CDR2 YYEKEE come from the germline V gene (reference sequence). CDR3 residues: CASSPPGQRGGISYNEQFF. The CDR3 DNA follows: TGTGCCAGCAGCCCTCCGGGGCAGCGGGGGGGTATCTCCTACAATGAGCAGTTCTTC.

This sequence joins TRBV6-1 and TRBJ2-6; the D gene is possibly TRBD1 (5 bases). V lost 1 base to trimming and J lost 2 bases, with 9 bases between them. The CDR3 extends over 16 amino acids. Per germline, CDR1 MNHNS and CDR2 SASEGT. The CDR3 DNA reads as TGTGCCAGCAGTGAAGACGAGACAGCTGGGGCCAACGTCCTGACTTTC. Translation: CASSEDETAGANVLTF.

The chain couples TRBV28 to TRBJ1-1; a possible D gene is TRBD1 (5 bases). V dropped 7 bases and J dropped 5 bases, with 14 bases sitting between them. CDR1 is MDHEN and CDR2 is SYDVKM in the germline V gene. This CDR3 spans 13 amino acids. CDR3 nucleotide sequence: TGTGCCAGCACCCCTGGGGCTCGGACTGAAGCTTTCTTT. Residues: CASTPGARTEAFF.